This T cell receptor (beta chain) was identified during a study of beta chain features in type 1 diabetes. This clone came up many times. Its antigen is as yet unknown. Reverse transcription of all isolated RNA meant that expressed TCRB transcripts were sequenced. Here immunoSEQ multiplex PCR was the method, and the copy in TCRdb shows in-frame clones only, minus some. The sample holds some 300,000 clones, 8% seen once. General study results and limits: At VDJ recombination sites, type 1 diabetes patients had fewer insertions and more deleted nucleotides. It was possible that PCR favored shorter templates, equally so in patients and controls.

Germline CDR1 and CDR2: SGHDT and YYEEEE. V was trimmed by 3 bases and J by 6 bases, leaving 11 bases between them. The CDR3 length is 13 residues. Sequencing used central memory CD4+ T cells from blood. The rearrangement links TRBV5-6 to TRBJ2-3; the D is unclear. This receptor was identified in a woman between 18 and 29 years old in good health. The DNA of the CDR3 is TGTGCCAGCAGCTCCCGTGAAGGGGATACGCAGTATTTT. Its translation: CASSSREGDTQYF.